Following are 5 T cell receptor beta chains from one sample sequenced in a study of blood T cell repertoires in COVID-19 (dated by TCRdb to between 2020 and 2021). The method was the immunoSEQ multiplex PCR assay. The table was pulled from immuneACCESS by TCRdb, which kept in-frame rearrangements only. Such tables lose some clones; where checked, under half of the loss comes from unresolved V genes, and the rest has no known cause. The table for this sample lists tens of thousands of clones; approximately 84% of them were counted only once. 6.3% of the sample is in the top ten clones. Sequencing used peripheral blood. These receptors were obtained from a man between 65 and 80 years old with COVID-19, enrolled during active disease.

This chain links TRBV6-5 with TRBJ1-2, with 7 positions matching TRBD1. The CDR3 has 13 residues. Germline CDR1 MNHEY, CDR2 SVGAGI. V gave up 7 bases and J gave up 5 bases; unmatched junction bases: 7. This CDR3 is CASTPGTDYGYTF. The CDR3 coding sequence is TGTGCCAGCACTCCCGGGACAGATTATGGCTACACCTTC.

This sequence joins TRBV3-1 (or the pseudogene TRBV3-2) and TRBJ1-5; TRBD1 might be the D (6 bases). The CDR3 has 13 residues. V gave up 3 bases and J gave up 8 bases, with 11 bases separating them. Per germline, CDR1 LGHDT and CDR2 YNNKEL (reference sequence). The CDR3 DNA reads TGTGCCAGCAGCCAGCAGGGGACTAAGCCCCAGCATTTT. This encodes CASSQQGTKPQHF.

The chain couples TRBV7-9 to TRBJ2-1; 9 nucleotides agree with TRBD2. This CDR3 has 17 amino acids. Germline CDR1 is SEHNR and CDR2 is FQNEAQ (reference sequence). V was pared by 7 bases and J by 0 bases, with 10 bases of the junction left unmatched. The CDR3 sequence: CASTRGLAGSSYNEQFF. The CDR3 coding sequence is TGTGCCAGCACGAGAGGTCTAGCGGGGAGCTCCTACAATGAGCAGTTCTTC.

The chain couples TRBV2 to TRBJ1-5, with 8 bases that match TRBD1. The V segment lost 2 bases and the J segment 4 bases; nucleotides outside the gene matches: 7. The CDR3 is 16 residues long. Looked up from germline, CDR1 is SNHLY and CDR2 is FYNNEI. As DNA, the CDR3 is TGTGCCAGCAGTGAACGGACAGGGAGGCCAAATCAGCCCCAGCATTTT. This translates into CASSERTGRPNQPQHF.

This rearrangement joins TRBV5-1 to TRBJ2-7, with a weak D call TRBD2 (5 bases). V gave up 1 base and J gave up 4 bases, with 21 bases separating them. The V gene's germline CDR1 is SGHRS and CDR2 YFSETQ. The CDR3 is made up of 17 amino acids. CDR3 in amino acids: CASSLISIGIPRYEQYF. CDR3 DNA: TGCGCCAGCAGCTTGATTAGTATCGGGATACCTCGGTACGAGCAGTACTTC.